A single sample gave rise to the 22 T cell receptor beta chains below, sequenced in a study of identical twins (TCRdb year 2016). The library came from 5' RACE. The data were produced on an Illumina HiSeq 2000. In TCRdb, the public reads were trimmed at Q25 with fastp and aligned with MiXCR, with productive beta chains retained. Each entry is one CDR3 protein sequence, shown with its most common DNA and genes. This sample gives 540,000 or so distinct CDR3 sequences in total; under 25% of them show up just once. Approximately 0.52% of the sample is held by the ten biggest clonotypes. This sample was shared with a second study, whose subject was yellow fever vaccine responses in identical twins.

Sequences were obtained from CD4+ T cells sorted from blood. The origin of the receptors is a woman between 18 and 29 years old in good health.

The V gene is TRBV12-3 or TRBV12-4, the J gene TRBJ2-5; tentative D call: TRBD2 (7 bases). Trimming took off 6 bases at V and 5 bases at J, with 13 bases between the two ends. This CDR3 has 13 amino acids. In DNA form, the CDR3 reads TGTGCCAGCAGACCCGGGGGGCCGGAGACCCAGTACTTC. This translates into CASRPGGPETQYF.

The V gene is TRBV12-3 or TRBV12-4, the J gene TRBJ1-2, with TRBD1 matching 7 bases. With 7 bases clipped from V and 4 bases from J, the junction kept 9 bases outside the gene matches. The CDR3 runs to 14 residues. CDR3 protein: CASTRDSGFYGYTF. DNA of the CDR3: TGTGCCAGCACCCGGGACAGCGGATTCTATGGCTACACCTTC.

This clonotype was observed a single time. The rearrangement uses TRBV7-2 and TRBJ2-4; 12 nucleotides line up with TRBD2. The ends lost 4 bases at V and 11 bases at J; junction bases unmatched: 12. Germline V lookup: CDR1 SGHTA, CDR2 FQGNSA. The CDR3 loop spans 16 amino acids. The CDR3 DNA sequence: TGTGCCAGCAGCTCCCTCCCTAGCGGGGGGGCTCGTCTTCAGTACTTC. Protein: CASSSLPSGGARLQYF.

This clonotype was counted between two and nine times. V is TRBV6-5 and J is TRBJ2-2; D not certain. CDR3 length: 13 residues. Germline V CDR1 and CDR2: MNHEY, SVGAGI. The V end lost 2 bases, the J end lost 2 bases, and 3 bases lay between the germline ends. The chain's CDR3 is CASSYANTGELFF. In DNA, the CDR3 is TGTGCCAGCAGTTACGCCAACACCGGGGAGCTGTTTTTT.

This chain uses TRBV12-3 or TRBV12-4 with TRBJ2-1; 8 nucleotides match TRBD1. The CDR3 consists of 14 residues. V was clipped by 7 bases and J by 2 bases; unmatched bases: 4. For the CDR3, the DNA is TGTGCCAGCACCCTACAGGGGGCCTACAATGAGCAGTTCTTC. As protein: CASTLQGAYNEQFF.

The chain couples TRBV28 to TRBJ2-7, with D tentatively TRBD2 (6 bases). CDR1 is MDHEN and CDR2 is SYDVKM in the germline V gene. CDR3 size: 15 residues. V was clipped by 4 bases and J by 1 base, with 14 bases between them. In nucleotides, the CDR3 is TGTGCCAGCAGTTACACGGACTATCGGTCCTACGAGCAGTACTTC. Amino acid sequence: CASSYTDYRSYEQYF.

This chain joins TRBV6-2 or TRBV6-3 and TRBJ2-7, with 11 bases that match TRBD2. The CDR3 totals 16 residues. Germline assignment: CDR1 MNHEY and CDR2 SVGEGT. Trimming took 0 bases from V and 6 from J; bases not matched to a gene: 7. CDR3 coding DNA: TGTGCCAGCAGTTACTCTGCACTAGCGGGAGTTGGCGAGCAGTACTTC. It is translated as CASSYSALAGVGEQYF.

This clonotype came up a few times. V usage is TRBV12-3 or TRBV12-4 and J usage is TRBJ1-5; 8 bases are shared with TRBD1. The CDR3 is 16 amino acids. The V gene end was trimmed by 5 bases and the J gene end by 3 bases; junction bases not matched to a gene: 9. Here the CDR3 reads CASSDHGTGINQPQHF. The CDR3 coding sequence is TGTGCCAGCAGTGACCATGGGACAGGCATCAATCAGCCCCAGCATTTT.

The CDR3 nucleotides are TGTGCCACCAGTGATCCCGGGACAGGGGGCCGGGGTGAGCAGTTCTTC. This gives the protein CATSDPGTGGRGEQFF. The rearrangement uses TRBV24-1 and TRBJ2-1; 12 bases agree with TRBD1. J lost 9 bases, V lost 3 bases, and 8 bases had no gene match. CDR3 size: 16 residues. The V gene's germline CDR1 is KGHDR and CDR2 SFDVKD.

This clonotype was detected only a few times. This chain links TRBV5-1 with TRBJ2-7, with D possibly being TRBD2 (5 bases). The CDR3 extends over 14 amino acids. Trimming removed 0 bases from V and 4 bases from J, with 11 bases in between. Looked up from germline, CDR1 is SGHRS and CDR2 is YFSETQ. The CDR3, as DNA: TGCGCCAGCAGCTTGGATGGGGAGAGATACGAGCAGTACTTC. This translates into CASSLDGERYEQYF.

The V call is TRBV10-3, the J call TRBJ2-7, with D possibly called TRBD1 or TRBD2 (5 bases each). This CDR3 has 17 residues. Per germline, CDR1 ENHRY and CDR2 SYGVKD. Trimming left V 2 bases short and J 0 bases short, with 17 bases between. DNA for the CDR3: TGTGCCATCAGTGAGGAGGGGACGGCCACATTCTCCTACGAGCAGTACGTC. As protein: CAISEEGTATFSYEQYV.

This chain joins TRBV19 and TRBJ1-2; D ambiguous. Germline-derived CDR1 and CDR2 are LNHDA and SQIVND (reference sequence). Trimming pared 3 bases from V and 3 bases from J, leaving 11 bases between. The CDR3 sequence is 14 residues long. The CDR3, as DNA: TGTGCCAGTAGTATGAAAGCTGGGTACTATGGCTACACCTTC. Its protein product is CASSMKAGYYGYTF.

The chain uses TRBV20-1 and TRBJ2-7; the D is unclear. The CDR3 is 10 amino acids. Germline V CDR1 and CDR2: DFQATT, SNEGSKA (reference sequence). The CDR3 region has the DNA TGCTCCTCGACCGGTACTTCGCAGTACGTC. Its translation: CSSTGTSQYV.

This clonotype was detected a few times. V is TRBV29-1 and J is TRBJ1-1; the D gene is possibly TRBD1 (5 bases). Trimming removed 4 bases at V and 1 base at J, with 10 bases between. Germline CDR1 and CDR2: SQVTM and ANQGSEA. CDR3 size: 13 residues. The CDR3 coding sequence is TGCAGCGTTGTAGGACACCAGAACACTGAAGCTTTCTTT. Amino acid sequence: CSVVGHQNTEAFF.

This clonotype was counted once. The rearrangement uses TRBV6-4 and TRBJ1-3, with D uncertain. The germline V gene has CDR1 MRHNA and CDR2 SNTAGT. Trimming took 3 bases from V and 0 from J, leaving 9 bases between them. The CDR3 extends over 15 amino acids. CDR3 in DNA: TGTGCCAGCAGTGAGTTATACGGCTCTGGAAACACCATATATTTT. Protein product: CASSELYGSGNTIYF.

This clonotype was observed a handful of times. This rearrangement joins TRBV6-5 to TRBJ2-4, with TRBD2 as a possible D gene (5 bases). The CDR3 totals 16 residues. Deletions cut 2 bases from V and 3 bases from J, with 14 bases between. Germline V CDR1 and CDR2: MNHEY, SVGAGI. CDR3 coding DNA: TGTGCCAGCAGTTACGGAACGAGGGTTGTCAAAAACATTCAGTACTTC. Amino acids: CASSYGTRVVKNIQYF.

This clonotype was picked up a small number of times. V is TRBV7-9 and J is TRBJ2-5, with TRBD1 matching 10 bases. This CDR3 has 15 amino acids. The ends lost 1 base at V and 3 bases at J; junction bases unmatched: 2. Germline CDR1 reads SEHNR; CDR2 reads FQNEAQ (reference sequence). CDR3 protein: CASSLVTGGEETQYF. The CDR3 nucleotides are TGTGCCAGCAGCTTAGTGACAGGGGGCGAAGAGACCCAGTACTTC.

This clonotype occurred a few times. CDR3 nucleotides: TGTGCCAGCAGCTTGGGGAGGACAGGTGTCACTGAAGCTTTCTTT. Protein sequence: CASSLGRTGVTEAFF. The V call is TRBV7-8, the J call TRBJ1-1, with 7 bases lining up with TRBD1. Unmatched junction bases numbered 8, after V lost 3 bases and J lost 4 bases. The CDR3 consists of 15 residues. Germline V gene data show CDR1 as SGHVS and CDR2 as FQNEAQ.

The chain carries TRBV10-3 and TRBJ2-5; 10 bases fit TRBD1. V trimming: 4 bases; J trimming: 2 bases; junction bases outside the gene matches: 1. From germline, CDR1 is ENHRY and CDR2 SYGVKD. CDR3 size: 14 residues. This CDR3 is CAISGDRGQETQYF. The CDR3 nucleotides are TGTGCCATCAGTGGGGACAGGGGTCAAGAGACCCAGTACTTC.

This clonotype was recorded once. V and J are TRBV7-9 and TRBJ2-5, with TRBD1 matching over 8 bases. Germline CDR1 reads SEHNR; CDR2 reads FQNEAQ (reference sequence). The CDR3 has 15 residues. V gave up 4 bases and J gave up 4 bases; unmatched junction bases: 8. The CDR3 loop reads CASSSGQGEVETQYF. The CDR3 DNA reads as TGTGCCAGCAGCTCAGGACAGGGTGAGGTAGAGACCCAGTACTTC.

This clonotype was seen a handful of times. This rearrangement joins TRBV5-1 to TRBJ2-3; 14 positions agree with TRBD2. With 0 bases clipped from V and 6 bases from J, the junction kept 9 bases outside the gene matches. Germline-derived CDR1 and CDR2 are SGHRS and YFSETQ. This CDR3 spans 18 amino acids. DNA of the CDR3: TGCGCCAGCAGCTTGGCCGGGACTAGCGGGAGTAGAGGGGATACGCAGTATTTT. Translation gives CASSLAGTSGSRGDTQYF.

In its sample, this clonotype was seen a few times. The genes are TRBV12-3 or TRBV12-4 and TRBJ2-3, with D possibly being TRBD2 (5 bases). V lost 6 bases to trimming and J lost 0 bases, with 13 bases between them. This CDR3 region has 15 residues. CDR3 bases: TGTGCCAGCAGGAGGGAGCAGTCTAGCACAGATACGCAGTATTTT. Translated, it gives CASRREQSSTDTQYF.